These T cell receptor beta chains were read from a single sample in a study of cytomegalovirus exposure and HLA in healthy donors. Produced via immunoSEQ multiplex PCR; TCRdb's table is partial and in-frame only. The data contain fewer than 200,000 clones, 75% to 80% of them singletons. The sequencing sample was made of PBMCs. The receptors here all came from a woman aged 45-65 years in good health and CMV-seropositive. CDR3s include the opening cysteine and the closing phenylalanine or tryptophan. Each record gives: V gene, clone size, J gene, D gene, CDR3 DNA, CDR3 protein. D genes are given only for firm matches. Where a row states a size, it is once, few, many or the class of an expanded clone; other rows omit it.

>TRBV27|-|TRBJ1-4|-
TGTGCCAGCAGTTTAAGCGTGGGAGTTGGAAAACTGTTTTTT
CASSLSVGVGKLFF
>TRBV9|-|TRBJ2-3|-
TGTGCCAGCAGCGTAGCCAGGGGGGACACAGATACGCAGTATTTT
CASSVARGDTDTQYF
>TRBV19|-|TRBJ1-1|-
TGTGCCAGTAGTGCAACAGGGATGGTCACTGAAGCTTTCTTT
CASSATGMVTEAFF
>TRBV6-1|-|TRBJ1-1|-
TGTGCCAGCAGTGAAGGGAGGATGAACACTGAAGCTTTCTTT
CASSEGRMNTEAFF
>TRBV7-3|-|TRBJ2-5|-
TGTGCCAGCAGCGTTGTTGGGGGGGCACAAGAGACCCAGTACTTC
CASSVVGGAQETQYF
>TRBV6-1|-|TRBJ1-5|-
TGTGCCAGCAGTGATTCAGGCCTCAATCAGCCCCAGCATTTT
CASSDSGLNQPQHF
>TRBV2|-|TRBJ2-1|-
TGTGCCAGCCTACCAGGGGGAGGAGGGTACAATGAGCAGTTCTTC
CASLPGGGGYNEQFF
>TRBV19|-|TRBJ1-2|TRBD1
TGTGCCAGTAGTATACAGGGGGCAGCTTCCTATGGCTACACCTTC
CASSIQGAASYGYTF
>TRBV7-2|once|TRBJ1-3|TRBD1
TGTGCCAGCAGCCCGCAGGGGGCTGGAAACACCATATATTTT
CASSPQGAGNTIYF
>TRBV29-1|-|TRBJ2-1|TRBD2
TGCAGCGTTGGGTACGGGAGGGCCAATGAGCAGTTCTTC
CSVGYGRANEQFF
>TRBV6-5|-|TRBJ1-5|-
TGTGCCAGCAGTTACTCGAGGTCCGCTCAGCCCCAGCATTTT
CASSYSRSAQPQHF
>TRBV10-3|-|TRBJ1-2|-
TGTGCCATCAGTGAGTCCAGGGGCGCCCACGATGGCTACACCTTC
CAISESRGAHDGYTF
>TRBV7-2|-|TRBJ2-3|-
TGTGCCAGCAGCTTCACACGAGATACGCAGTATTTT
CASSFTRDTQYF
>TRBV10-1|-|TRBJ2-3|TRBD1
TGCGCCAGCAGTGACGGGGGACAGGGGGGCACAGATACGCAGTATTTT
CASSDGGQGGTDTQYF
>TRBV2|-|TRBJ1-1|-
TGTGCCAGCAGTGAATGGCGGGGAGGGAGATCGGGGAACACTGAAGCTTTCTTT
CASSEWRGGRSGNTEAFF
>TRBV9|-|TRBJ1-2|TRBD1
TGTGCCAGCAGCGTAGCAGGACAGGGCTATGGCTACACCTTC
CASSVAGQGYGYTF
>TRBV6-5|once|TRBJ2-5|TRBD1
TGTGCCAGCAGAAGGACAGGGGTGACTAAAGAGACCCAGTACTTC
CASRRTGVTKETQYF
>TRBV5-1|-|TRBJ2-4|-
TGCGCCAGCAGCTTAGACCCTACTAGTGAAAACATTCAGTACTTC
CASSLDPTSENIQYF
>TRBV18|-|TRBJ1-3|-
TGTGCCAGCTCAACATTCGGGGGTGACGCTGGAAACACCATATATTTT
CASSTFGGDAGNTIYF
>TRBV27|-|TRBJ1-1|-
TGTGCCAGCAGTTCTTGGGGGCGCGGGAACACTGAAGCTTTCTTT
CASSSWGRGNTEAFF
>TRBV7-9|-|TRBJ1-5|-
TGTGCCAGCAGCCGTAGCGCCGATGATTATAGCAATCAGCCCCAGCATTTT
CASSRSADDYSNQPQHF
>TRBV11-2|-|TRBJ2-3|-
TGTGCCAGCAGCTTCATAGTTCCAGATACGCAGTATTTT
CASSFIVPDTQYF
>TRBV28|few|TRBJ2-5|-
TGTGCCAGCAGTCCCCTCGGGGCGGGGGCCCCTCAAGAGACCCAGTACTTC
CASSPLGAGAPQETQYF
>TRBV19|few|TRBJ2-2|TRBD1
TGTGCCAGTCATAGACAGGGAAAAATTGCCGGGGAGCTGTTTTTT
CASHRQGKIAGELFF
>TRBV2|-|TRBJ1-3|-
TGTGCCAGCGGAGAAATTTCATCCCGACCGCAATCTGAACGCTCTTACACCATATATTTT
CASGEISSRPQSERSYTIYF
>TRBV4-3|-|TRBJ2-2|TRBD2
TGCGCCAGCAGCCAACAGGGACTAGCGGGGGGCCCGGCCGGGGAGCTGTTTTTT
CASSQQGLAGGPAGELFF
>TRBV5-1|-|TRBJ2-5|TRBD2
TGCGCCAGCAGCTTGGGTGGAGCGGGGGGTCTCCAAGAGACCCAGTACTTC
CASSLGGAGGLQETQYF
>TRBV5-1|-|TRBJ2-3|-
TGCGCCAGCAGCTTGGGTAGCGCTATAGATACGCAGTATTTT
CASSLGSAIDTQYF